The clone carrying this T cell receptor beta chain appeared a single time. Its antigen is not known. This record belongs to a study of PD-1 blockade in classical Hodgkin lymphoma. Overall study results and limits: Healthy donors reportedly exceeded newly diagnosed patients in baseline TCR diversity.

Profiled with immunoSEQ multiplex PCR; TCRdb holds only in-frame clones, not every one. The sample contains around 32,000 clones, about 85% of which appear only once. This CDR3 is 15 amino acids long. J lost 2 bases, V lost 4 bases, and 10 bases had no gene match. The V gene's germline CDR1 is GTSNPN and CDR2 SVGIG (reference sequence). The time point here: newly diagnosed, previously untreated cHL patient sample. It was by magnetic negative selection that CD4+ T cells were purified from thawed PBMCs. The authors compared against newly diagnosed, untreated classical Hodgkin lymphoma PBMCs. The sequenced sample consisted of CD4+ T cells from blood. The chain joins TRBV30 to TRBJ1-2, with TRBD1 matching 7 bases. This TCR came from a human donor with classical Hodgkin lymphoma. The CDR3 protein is CAWTLESRGNYGYTF. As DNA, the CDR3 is TGTGCCTGGACTTTAGAGAGCAGGGGGAACTATGGCTACACCTTC.